Listed below are T cell receptor beta chains from one sample, sequenced in a study of CD8 T cells in ankylosing spondylitis. TCRdb recomputed calls from the 5' RACE reads with MiXCR, one row per CDR3 protein. The sample gives around 140,000 distinct CDR3 sequences, approximately 10% of which show up once; 4.1% is in the top ten. The source material was blood, either unsorted or a sorted T cell fraction (not recorded which). The source of these receptors is a female donor with ankylosing spondylitis or in good health (not recorded which). The CDR3 runs from the conserved cysteine through the conserved F or W. Each record gives: J gene, CDR3 length, D gene, clone size, V gene, CDR3 DNA, CDR3 protein. A D gene is named only where the DNA matches it firmly. Not all rows give a size; the values are once, few, many and, for expanded clones, a class.

TRBJ2-1,14,TRBD2,NA,TRBV5-4,TGTGCCAGCACCCTCGGACTAGCCAACAATGAGCAGTTCTTC,CASTLGLANNEQFF
TRBJ2-1,15,NA,many,TRBV20-1,TGCAGTGCTAGTGGCCGCTCTGGGGGCTCCGATGAGCAGTTCTTC,CSASGRSGGSDEQFF
TRBJ2-1,15,TRBD2,NA,TRBV29-1,TGCAGCGTTGCTCAGCGGGAGGGCCTACACAATGAGCAGTTCTTC,CSVAQREGLHNEQFF
TRBJ1-1,15,NA,many,TRBV12-3/TRBV12-4,TGTGCCACCTACCTCCATCAGGGTTGGAACACTGAAGCTTTCTTT,CATYLHQGWNTEAFF
TRBJ2-1,14,TRBD2,many,TRBV20-1,TGCAGTGCTAGAGAAACTAGCGGCTACAATGAGCAGTTCTTC,CSARETSGYNEQFF
TRBJ2-1,16,TRBD2,few,TRBV5-4,TGTGCCAGCAGCCCCCCGGGAGCGGGAGGTAGTAATGAGCAGTTCTTC,CASSPPGAGGSNEQFF
TRBJ2-5,16,NA,many,TRBV6-5,TGTGCCAGCAGTTACTCGTCGAACCTTTTGTGGGAGACCCAGTACTTC,CASSYSSNLLWETQYF
TRBJ1-2,12,NA,few,TRBV11-2,TGTGCCAGCAGCACCTACAGGGCTGGCTACACCTTC,CASSTYRAGYTF
TRBJ2-5,13,TRBD2,many,TRBV10-3,TGTGCCATCAGGGGACTAAGTGGGGAGACCCAGTACTTC,CAIRGLSGETQYF
TRBJ1-2,13,NA,many,TRBV12-3/TRBV12-4,TGTGCCAGCAGTATTCCGGTCTCGGGTGGCTACACCTTC,CASSIPVSGGYTF
TRBJ2-5,15,TRBD2,many,TRBV20-1,TGCAGTGCTAGAGAGGCTAGCGGGGGGCAAGAGACCCAGTACTTC,CSAREASGGQETQYF
TRBJ2-1,15,TRBD2,NA,TRBV5-1,TGCGCCAGCAGCGGGGGCGGGACTAGCGACAATGAGCAGTTCTTC,CASSGGGTSDNEQFF
TRBJ1-5,14,TRBD1,many,TRBV7-8,TGTGCCAGCAGCTTGAGACAGGGGGGTCAGCCCCAGCATTTT,CASSLRQGGQPQHF
TRBJ1-2,14,TRBD1,many,TRBV5-1,TGCGCCAGCAGTACCGGGACAGGAGGCTATGGCTACACCTTC,CASSTGTGGYGYTF
TRBJ1-2,13,NA,many,TRBV6-2/TRBV6-3,TGTGCCAGCACCGGACAGCCCTTCTATGGCTACACCTTC,CASTGQPFYGYTF
TRBJ2-1,14,TRBD2,NA,TRBV12-3/TRBV12-4,TGTGCCAGCAGGCAGGGACTAGGGGCCTACGAGCAGTTCTTC,CASRQGLGAYEQFF
TRBJ1-5,14,TRBD1,many,TRBV29-1,TGCAGCGTTGGCCTCAGGGGGAACAATCAGCCCCAGCATTTT,CSVGLRGNNQPQHF
TRBJ2-7,12,NA,many,TRBV6-2/TRBV6-3,TGTGCCAGCATGAAAGCCTCCTACGAGCAGTACTTC,CASMKASYEQYF
TRBJ1-4,14,TRBD1,many,TRBV28,TGTGCCAGCACCCCGAGGACAGGGGTTGAAAAACTGTTTTTT,CASTPRTGVEKLFF
TRBJ1-5,13,NA,many,TRBV10-3,TGTGCCATCAGTCAGGACAGTCCTCCCGCCCAGCATTTT,CAISQDSPPAQHF
TRBJ1-1,13,TRBD1,NA,TRBV10-2,TGCGCCAGCAGGTGGGACAGGAGTACTGAAGCTTTCTTT,CASRWDRSTEAFF
TRBJ1-3,15,NA,NA,TRBV5-1,TGCGCCAGCAGCTCGACAGGAGACTCTGGAAACACCATATATTTT,CASSSTGDSGNTIYF